Below, 30 T cell receptor beta chains from the same sample are listed, as sequenced in a study of T cell responses to AZD1222 COVID-19 vaccine. Some clones are missing from TCRdb's copy, which holds only in-frame ones; the method was immunoSEQ multiplex PCR. The table has 170,000 or so clones, 85% to 95% seen once; the top ten hold approximately 0.98%. Sample: peripheral blood, taken 28 days after the second dose of the MenACWY control vaccine. Receptor source: an adult who received the MenACWY meningococcal vaccine as a control.

The gene calls are TRBV27 and TRBJ2-3; 9 bases map to TRBD2. CDR1 and CDR2 (germline): MNHEY, SMNVEV (reference sequence). V dropped 6 bases and J dropped 6; count of bases not matched to a gene: 7. The CDR3 has 14 amino acids. The CDR3 here is CASSPTSGWDTQYF. The DNA of the CDR3 is TGTGCCAGCAGCCCGACTAGCGGTTGGGATACGCAGTATTTT.

The chain joins TRBV28 to TRBJ2-5; no definite D call. V was cut by 4 bases and J by 1 base, with 13 bases left in between. This CDR3 is 15 amino acids long. The germline CDR1 and CDR2 sequences are MDHEN and SYDVKM. For the CDR3, the DNA is TGTGCCAGCAGTTCTCAGGAGATGAGCCAAGAGACCCAGTACTTC. Its translation is CASSSQEMSQETQYF.

The V gene is TRBV12-3 or TRBV12-4, the J gene TRBJ1-3; the D is unclear. There are 13 residues in the CDR3. V was cut by 3 bases and J by 4 bases, with 7 bases left in between. The CDR3 DNA sequence: TGTGCCAGCAGTTTGGAGAGAGGAAACACCATATATTTT. Translating gives CASSLERGNTIYF.

The chain recombines TRBV6-5 with TRBJ2-5; 15 bases map to TRBD2. The V and J ends lost 5 bases and 5 bases, in that order; junction bases with no gene match: 3. The CDR3 runs to 15 residues. CDR1 is MNHEY and CDR2 is SVGAGI in the germline V gene. The CDR3 protein is CASSHGLAGGETQYF. CDR3 DNA sequence: TGTGCCAGCAGTCACGGACTAGCGGGGGGGGAGACCCAGTACTTC.

The chain recombines TRBV5-1 with TRBJ1-3; D is unresolved. V shed 0 bases and J shed 1 base, with 5 bases lying between them. The CDR3 covers 14 residues. CDR1 is SGHRS, CDR2 YFSETQ, per germline. The CDR3 spells CASSLDGSGNTIYF. The CDR3 nucleotides read TGCGCCAGCAGCTTGGACGGGTCTGGAAACACCATATATTTT.

The rearrangement uses TRBV10-2 and TRBJ2-3, with 8 nucleotides matching TRBD2. This CDR3 is built from 16 residues. Germline trimming cut 3 bases from V and 2 bases from J; bases unmatched to any gene: 7. CDR1 and CDR2 from the germline V gene are WSHSY and SAAADI. The chain's CDR3 is CASSDVRGAYTDTQYF. CDR3 bases: TGCGCCAGCAGTGATGTGCGGGGGGCCTACACAGATACGCAGTATTTT.

CDR3 loop: CASSLSLRETGELFF. Written as DNA, the CDR3 is TGTGCCAGCAGCTTGTCCCTAAGGGAAACCGGGGAGCTGTTTTTT. The chain links TRBV5-5 to TRBJ2-2, with no clear D. Germline CDR1 and CDR2: SGHKS and YYEKEE (reference sequence). Trimming took 1 base from V and 5 from J, leaving 12 bases between them. This CDR3 has 15 residues.

This chain joins TRBV7-9 and TRBJ1-1, with TRBD1 identical over 8 bases. The J segment lost 4 bases and the V segment lost 5 bases, leaving 9 bases of the junction unmatched. This CDR3 contains 15 residues. Germline CDR1 reads SEHNR; CDR2 reads FQNEAQ (reference sequence). CDR3 residues: CASSPNRGSATEAFF. As DNA, the CDR3 is TGTGCCAGCAGCCCGAACAGGGGGTCGGCCACTGAAGCTTTCTTT.

The chain employs TRBV27 and TRBJ2-7, with D hard to call. V was clipped by 2 bases and J by 5 bases, with 16 bases between them. In germline, CDR1 is MNHEY, CDR2 SMNVEV (reference sequence). The CDR3 totals 15 residues. The CDR3 reads CASSLARSGFHEQYF. CDR3 DNA sequence: TGTGCCAGCAGTTTAGCGCGTTCAGGTTTCCACGAGCAGTACTTC.

The chain employs TRBV3-1 (or the pseudogene TRBV3-2) and TRBJ1-3; 7 bases agree with TRBD1. The CDR3 spans 14 residues. Germline CDR1 is LGHDT and CDR2 is YNNKEL (reference sequence). V lost 4 bases, J lost 4 bases, and 4 bases stayed unmatched. The CDR3 is CASSRGTDGNTIYF. DNA of the CDR3: TGTGCCAGCAGCCGCGGGACAGACGGAAACACCATATATTTT.

This clone was seen once. The CDR3 DNA reads TGTGCCAGCAGTTTACTGGCTGGCAATCAGCCCCAGCATTTT. Protein: CASSLLAGNQPQHF. The chain carries TRBV28 and TRBJ1-5; D gene uncertain. This CDR3 is 14 amino acids long. Germline assignment: CDR1 MDHEN and CDR2 SYDVKM. V shed 2 bases and J shed 2 bases, with 7 bases lying between them.

The rearrangement links TRBV4-1 to TRBJ2-3, with D perhaps assigned TRBD1 or TRBD2 (5 bases each). The CDR3 runs to 16 residues. CDR1 is MGHRA and CDR2 is YSYEKL in the germline V gene. V was cut by 1 base and J by 2 bases, with 13 bases left in between. CDR3 sequence: CASSQGWGLSTDTQYF. The CDR3 nucleotides are TGCGCCAGCAGCCAAGGTTGGGGGTTATCCACAGATACGCAGTATTTT.

The J gene is TRBJ1-2, the V gene TRBV4-1; 8 bases fit TRBD1. V shed 8 bases and J 1 base; nucleotides not matched to a gene: 6. Germline-derived CDR1 and CDR2 are MGHRA and YSYEKL. This CDR3 comprises 14 residues. The CDR3, as DNA: TGCGCCAGCGGAAGGACAGGGCTTAACTATGGCTACACCTTC. The encoded protein is CASGRTGLNYGYTF.

The V gene is TRBV4-1, the J gene TRBJ1-3; D is unclear. Germline values: CDR1 MGHRA, CDR2 YSYEKL. The V and J ends lost 4 bases and 0 bases respectively, with 7 bases between them. The CDR3 loop spans 14 amino acids. In DNA form, the CDR3 reads TGCGCCAGCAGCCTCCTGAACTCTGGAAACACCATATATTTT. Translating it yields CASSLLNSGNTIYF.

This clone was seen a few times. V usage is TRBV3-1 (or the pseudogene TRBV3-2) and J usage is TRBJ1-5; D remains unclear. The CDR3 consists of 16 residues. V lost 6 bases and J lost 2, with 17 bases in between. Germline V gene sequence: CDR1 LGHDT, CDR2 YNNKEL (reference sequence). CDR3 nucleotides: TGTGCCAGCAGTGCGGGAAACCCTGGGGGCAATCAGCCCCAGCATTTT. This encodes CASSAGNPGGNQPQHF.

This clone has only one observation. The chain has TRBV5-1 and TRBJ2-5, with D maybe TRBD2 (6 bases). In germline, CDR1 is SGHRS, CDR2 YFSETQ. This CDR3 contains 11 residues. V lost 5 bases and J lost 5, with 7 bases in between. Here the CDR3 reads CASREGETQYF. The CDR3 DNA follows: TGCGCCAGCAGGGAGGGCGAGACCCAGTACTTC. Full variable domain (outside the CDR3, taken from reference TRBV5-1 and TRBJ2-5): KAGVTQTPRYLIKTRGQQVTLSCSPISGHRSVSWYQQTPGQGLQFLFEYFSETQRNKGNFPGRFSGRQFSNSRSEMNVSTLELGDSALYLCASREGETQYFGPGTRLLVL.

This clone was counted many times. The chain has TRBV4-1 and TRBJ1-5; D is uncertain. Germline CDR1 MGHRA, CDR2 YSYEKL. The CDR3 is 16 amino acids. V lost 3 bases, J lost 4 bases, and 16 bases lay in between. The CDR3 loop is CASSQDGGLGNQPQHF. The DNA of the CDR3 is TGCGCCAGCAGCCAGGACGGAGGCCTCGGGAATCAGCCCCAGCATTTT.

With regard to this clone: This sample includes further DNA sequences coding for the same CDR3. This sequence joins TRBV5-1 and TRBJ1-2, with D possibly being TRBD1 (5 bases). With 0 bases removed from V and 4 bases from J, the gap between germline ends came to 7 bases. Germline-derived CDR1 and CDR2 are SGHRS and YFSETQ. The CDR3 is made up of 13 amino acids. CDR3 nucleotides: TGCGCCAGCAGCTTGGCAGGGACCTATGGCTACACCTTC. Translated, it gives CASSLAGTYGYTF. Full variable domain (remainder filled in from reference TRBV5-1 and TRBJ1-2): KAGVTQTPRYLIKTRGQQVTLSCSPISGHRSVSWYQQTPGQGLQFLFEYFSETQRNKGNFPGRFSGRQFSNSRSEMNVSTLELGDSALYLCASSLAGTYGYTFGSGTRLTVV.

The chain uses TRBV4-1 and TRBJ1-1, with D maybe TRBD1 (5 bases). Germline CDR1 MGHRA, CDR2 YSYEKL. V was pared by 3 bases and J by 0 bases, with 8 bases between. The CDR3 has 14 residues. CDR3 DNA sequence: TGCGCCAGCAGCCAGACAGACATGAACACTGAAGCTTTCTTT. The encoded protein is CASSQTDMNTEAFF.

The chain links TRBV25-1 to TRBJ1-1; 8 bases align to TRBD1. Germline V gene data show CDR1 as MGHDK and CDR2 as SYGVNS. Unmatched junction bases numbered 11, after V lost 4 bases and J lost 4 bases. This CDR3 has 16 amino acids. CDR3 loop: CASSAYLLTGATEAFF. The CDR3 DNA sequence: TGTGCCAGCAGTGCTTACCTTTTGACAGGGGCCACTGAAGCTTTCTTT.

The chain recombines TRBV4-2 with TRBJ1-2; possible D gene TRBD1, 6 bases. The CDR3 has 14 residues. CDR1 and CDR2 (germline): LGHNA, YNFKEQ. V was pared by 0 bases and J by 9 bases, with 14 bases between. The chain's CDR3 is CASSQETGYSSYTF. The CDR3 nucleotides read TGTGCCAGCAGCCAAGAGACAGGATATAGTAGCTACACCTTC.

The rearrangement joins TRBV5-5 to TRBJ1-1, with TRBD1 identical over 7 bases. There are 15 residues in the CDR3. Trimming took 5 bases from V and 4 from J; bases not matched to a gene: 11. The germline CDR1 and CDR2 sequences are SGHKS and YYEKEE (reference sequence). CDR3 nucleotide sequence: TGTGCCAGCAGGGTTTTAGGGGGCGCGATCACTGAAGCTTTCTTT. It codes for CASRVLGGAITEAFF.

The chain has TRBV15 and TRBJ1-5, with 8 bases identical to TRBD1. After removal of 1 base from V and 1 base from J, the junction contained 0 bases not matched to a gene. The germline gives CDR1 LNHNV, CDR2 YYDKDF (reference sequence). The CDR3 contains 15 residues. In DNA form, the CDR3 reads TGTGCCACCAGCAGAGGGACAGGGAGCAATCAGCCCCAGCATTTT. Translating it yields CATSRGTGSNQPQHF. Filled out from reference TRBV15 and TRBJ1-5, the complete variable domain reads DAMVIQNPRYQVTQFGKPVTLSCSQTLNHNVMYWYQQKSSQAPKLLFHYYDKDFNNEADTPDNFQSRRPNTSFCFLDIRSPGLGDTAMYLCATSRGTGSNQPQHFGDGTRLSIL.

The genes are TRBV27 and TRBJ2-1; TRBD2 might be the D (6 bases). Germline values: CDR1 MNHEY, CDR2 SMNVEV (reference sequence). V was trimmed by 7 bases and J by 0 bases, leaving 10 bases between them. The CDR3 is made up of 14 amino acids. CDR3 region: CASTPGDSYNEQFF. The CDR3, as DNA: TGTGCCAGCACCCCGGGGGACTCCTACAATGAGCAGTTCTTC.

This clone was seen a single time. The sample carries other DNA sequences with the same CDR3. J is TRBJ1-6 and V is TRBV2; D gene ambiguous. V lost 6 bases to trimming and J lost 7 bases, with 4 bases between them. CDR3 length: 11 amino acids. The germline CDR1 and CDR2 sequences are SNHLY and FYNNEI. CDR3 bases: TGTGCCAGCAGCGAAAATTCACCCCTCCACTTT. It encodes CASSENSPLHF.

The chain has TRBV7-2 and TRBJ1-2, with 8 bases matching TRBD1. The CDR3 loop spans 13 amino acids. Germline assignment: CDR1 SGHTA and CDR2 FQGNSA. Losses at the gene ends were 7 bases for V and 4 bases for J; bases not matched to a gene: 5. The CDR3 spells CASIDRGRYGYTF. Written as DNA, the CDR3 is TGTGCCAGCATCGACAGGGGACGCTATGGCTACACCTTC.

The CDR3 here is CASSHSRGEAFF. For the CDR3, the DNA is TGTGCCAGCAGCCACTCCAGGGGTGAAGCTTTCTTT. The chain recombines TRBV3-1 (or the pseudogene TRBV3-2) with TRBJ1-1; D may be TRBD1 (6 bases). Germline V CDR1 and CDR2: LGHDT, YNNKEL (reference sequence). This CDR3 is built from 12 residues. Trimming took 3 bases from V and 7 from J, leaving 9 bases between them.

The rearrangement joins TRBV5-4 to TRBJ2-1; 7 positions agree with TRBD1. Losses at the gene ends were 3 bases for V and 4 bases for J; bases not matched to a gene: 1. The CDR3 covers 13 residues. In germline, CDR1 is SGHNT, CDR2 YYREEE (reference sequence). For the CDR3, the DNA is TGTGCCAGCAGCTGGGGACAGTACAATGAGCAGTTCTTC. It translates to CASSWGQYNEQFF.

The chain is built from TRBV5-6 and TRBJ2-5; no reliable D call. Trimming shortened V by 1 base and J by 5 bases, and 9 bases separated the two germline ends. Germline V CDR1 and CDR2: SGHDT, YYEEEE. The CDR3 loop spans 13 amino acids. The CDR3 nucleotides read TGTGCCAGCAGCTTGTGGCCCTCGGAGACCCAGTACTTC. Residues: CASSLWPSETQYF. The variable domain in full, with the rest retrieved from reference TRBV5-6 and TRBJ2-5, is DAGVTQSPTHLIKTRGQQVTLRCSPKSGHDTVSWYQQALGQGPQFIFQYYEEEERQRGNFPDRFSGHQFPNYSSELNVNALLLGDSALYLCASSLWPSETQYFGPGTRLLVL.

This clone appeared a single time. The chain employs TRBV5-1 and TRBJ2-2, with 7 bases fitting TRBD2. The V and J ends lost 0 bases and 1 base, in that order; junction bases with no gene match: 3. In germline, CDR1 is SGHRS, CDR2 YFSETQ. The CDR3 has 16 residues. CDR3 nucleotide sequence: TGCGCCAGCAGCTTGGTTGTAGCGGGGAACACCGGGGAGCTGTTTTTT. This encodes CASSLVVAGNTGELFF.